This T cell receptor beta chain derives from a study of T-cell reconstitution after alpha-beta-depleted transplantation in children. Findings and limits, study-wide: One year post-transplant, T-cell counts and diversity were largely derived from T cells produced anew. Expanded graft clones numbering several hundred reportedly gave rise to alpha-beta T cells about two months after transplant.

As for this clonotype: Its antigen is undetermined.

Looked up from germline, CDR1 is MNHEY and CDR2 is SVGAGI. V was trimmed by 0 bases and J by 9 bases, leaving 9 bases between them. The CDR3 contains 13 residues. It was with unique molecular identifiers that the TCRbeta library was prepared. TCRdb re-called the PCR reads through MiXCR, storing one row per CDR3 protein. Of approximately 500,000 distinct CDR3 sequences listed, 25% to 30% are singletons. The rearrangement links TRBV6-5 to TRBJ1-5; no definite D call. The input for sequencing was PBMCs, taken before TCRalphabeta/CD19-depleted stem cell transplant. The TCR sequence derives from a boy less than two years old with Wiskott-Aldrich syndrome, due to receive a stem cell transplant. In DNA form, the CDR3 reads TGTGCCAGCAGTTACTCGAGAGGGTTGCCCCAGCATTTT. Translation gives CASSYSRGLPQHF.